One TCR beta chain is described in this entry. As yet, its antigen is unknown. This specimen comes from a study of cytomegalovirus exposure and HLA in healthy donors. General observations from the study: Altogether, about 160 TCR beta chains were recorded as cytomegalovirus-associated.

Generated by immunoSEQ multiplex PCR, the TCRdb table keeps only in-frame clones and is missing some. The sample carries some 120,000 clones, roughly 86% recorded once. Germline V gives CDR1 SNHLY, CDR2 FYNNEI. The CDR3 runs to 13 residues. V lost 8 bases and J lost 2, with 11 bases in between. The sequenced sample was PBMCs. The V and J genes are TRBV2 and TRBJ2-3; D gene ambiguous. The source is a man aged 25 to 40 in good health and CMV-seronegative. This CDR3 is CASSFSLTDTQYF. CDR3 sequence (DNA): TGTGCCAGCTCTTTTTCCCTCACAGATACGCAGTATTTT.